This T cell receptor (beta chain) was identified in a study of T cell changes during pregnancy in multiple sclerosis. Sequencing was performed with immunoSEQ multiplex PCR; in TCRdb, only in-frame clones are kept and a portion is missing. Among 75,000 to 95,000 clones listed, around 90% were seen once. The germline V and J ends were trimmed by 6 bases and 5 bases, with 14 bases remaining between them. The CDR3 has 15 amino acids. In germline, CDR1 is LNHDA, CDR2 SQIVND (reference sequence). The chain recombines TRBV19 with TRBJ1-6; perhaps TRBD1 as D (5 bases). Specimen: peripheral blood, collected in the first trimester of pregnancy. This sequence originates from a female donor in good health, enrolled as a control in a pregnancy study. The chain's CDR3 is CASRAGEADNSPLHF. Written as DNA, the CDR3 is TGTGCCAGTAGGGCGGGGGAAGCGGATAATTCACCCCTCCACTTT.